Each of the 18 T cell receptor beta chains below was sequenced from the same sample in a study of cytomegalovirus exposure and HLA in healthy donors. The PCR was carried out with 60 Vbeta primers and 13 Jbeta primers. Here immunoSEQ multiplex PCR was the method, and the copy in TCRdb shows in-frame clones only, minus some. The table has 60,000 to 70,000 clones, around three quarters seen once. The sample comprised PBMCs. Source of these receptors: a woman aged 30 to 39 in good health and CMV-seronegative.

This chain uses TRBV29-1 with TRBJ1-5; TRBD1 is a possible D gene (5 bases). The ends were cut back, 3 bases at V and 7 bases at J, with 22 bases in the middle. CDR3 size: 16 residues. Germline V gives CDR1 SQVTM, CDR2 ANQGSEA. CDR3 bases: TGCAGCGTTGACTTCGGGCGATCGGGGGTTGGCCAGCCCCAGCATTTT. It yields the protein CSVDFGRSGVGQPQHF.

The chain recombines TRBV4-1 with TRBJ2-5, with 9 bases that match TRBD2. Germline V gene sequence: CDR1 MGHRA, CDR2 YSYEKL. CDR3 length equals 15 residues. V gave up 5 bases and J gave up 5 bases; unmatched junction bases: 9. The CDR3 loop is CASSIRTSEAETQYF. CDR3 coding DNA: TGCGCCAGCAGCATTAGGACTAGCGAGGCGGAGACCCAGTACTTC.

The chain carries TRBV30 and TRBJ2-1; 12 bases agree with TRBD2. V was pared by 1 base and J by 0 bases, with 7 bases of the junction left unmatched. The CDR3 runs 18 residues. CDR1 is GTSNPN, CDR2 SVGIG, per germline (reference sequence). The CDR3 bases are TGTGCCTGGAGTGGGAGACTAGCGGGGGAACACTCCTACAATGAGCAGTTCTTC. Translating it yields CAWSGRLAGEHSYNEQFF.

This clone was detected ten times or more. The chain joins TRBV5-1 to TRBJ1-1; TRBD1 matches 7 bases. Germline trimming cut 0 bases from V and 6 bases from J; bases unmatched to any gene: 5. Germline V gene lookup returns CDR1 SGHRS and CDR2 YFSETQ. CDR3 length: 14 residues. CDR3 amino acids: CASSLDRGPSEAFF. The CDR3, as DNA: TGCGCCAGCAGCTTGGACAGGGGACCCTCTGAAGCTTTCTTT.

This clone was observed once. V usage is TRBV15 and J usage is TRBJ2-7; TRBD1 matches 9 bases. The CDR3 runs to 15 residues. Unmatched junction bases numbered 5, after V lost 0 bases and J lost 5 bases. CDR1 is LNHNV and CDR2 is YYDKDF in the germline V gene (reference sequence). The CDR3: CATSREGTGSHEQYF. CDR3 in DNA: TGTGCCACCAGCAGAGAAGGGACAGGGTCCCACGAGCAGTACTTC.

The V call is TRBV5-1, the J call TRBJ2-5; unclear D gene. Germline CDR1 SGHRS, CDR2 YFSETQ. Trimming pared 1 base from V and 2 bases from J, leaving 9 bases between. The CDR3 is 14 amino acids. CDR3 nucleotides: TGCGCCAGCAGCTTGCCAGGTCCACAAGAGACCCAGTACTTC. The encoded protein is CASSLPGPQETQYF. The full variable domain, its missing parts supplied by reference TRBV5-1 and TRBJ2-5, is KAGVTQTPRYLIKTRGQQVTLSCSPISGHRSVSWYQQTPGQGLQFLFEYFSETQRNKGNFPGRFSGRQFSNSRSEMNVSTLELGDSALYLCASSLPGPQETQYFGPGTRLLVL.

V is TRBV15 and J is TRBJ1-2; D may be TRBD1 (5 bases). Germline CDR1 reads LNHNV; CDR2 reads YYDKDF (reference sequence). V gave up 3 bases and J gave up 4 bases, with 15 bases separating them. The CDR3 has 15 residues. The CDR3 coding sequence is TGTGCCACCAGCAGTGAGGACACCCGATTCTATGGCTACACCTTC. It is translated as CATSSEDTRFYGYTF.

The chain employs TRBV11-2 and TRBJ2-7; 9 bases line up with TRBD1. V shed 8 bases, J shed 1 base, and the junction held 9 bases outside the gene matches. Germline CDR1 and CDR2: SGHAT and FQNNGV. The CDR3 is 15 residues long. This CDR3 is CASAMAGTGSYEQYF. In DNA form, the CDR3 reads TGTGCCAGCGCAATGGCAGGGACAGGGTCCTACGAGCAGTACTTC.

V usage is TRBV30 and J usage is TRBJ1-2, with 7 bases identical to TRBD1. Trimming at V came to 2 bases and at J to 8 bases, leaving 8 bases not matched to a gene. The CDR3 extends over 13 amino acids. Germline CDR1 and CDR2: GTSNPN and SVGIG (reference sequence). DNA for the CDR3: TGTGCCTGGAGTAAGGGCAGGGGGTTAGGCTACACCTTC. Its protein is CAWSKGRGLGYTF.

The chain employs TRBV6-1 and TRBJ1-6; a weak D match, TRBD1 (6 bases). This CDR3 has 15 residues. Trimming cost V 1 base and J 9 bases, with 13 bases left between them. From germline, CDR1 is MNHNS and CDR2 SASEGT. The CDR3 sequence is CASSEERGGGSPLHF. The CDR3 DNA is TGTGCCAGCAGTGAAGAGAGGGGGGGAGGTTCACCCCTCCACTTT.

The chain recombines TRBV7-8 with TRBJ2-1, with 8 bases aligning to TRBD1. Germline trimming cut 0 bases from V and 7 bases from J; bases unmatched to any gene: 8. Germline CDR1 is SGHVS and CDR2 is FQNEAQ. This CDR3 has 16 residues. The CDR3 bases are TGTGCCAGCAGCTTAGCCACAGGGGGAAGAGGGAATGAGCAGTTCTTC. This translates into CASSLATGGRGNEQFF.

This clone was counted only a few times. The rearrangement uses TRBV6-1 and TRBJ1-5; perhaps TRBD1 as D (5 bases). CDR3 size: 15 residues. Germline V CDR1 and CDR2: MNHNS, SASEGT. The V and J ends lost 8 bases and 5 bases respectively, with 19 bases between them. The CDR3 sequence: CASQFLPGQDQPQHF. The CDR3 region has the DNA TGTGCCAGCCAGTTCTTGCCAGGGCAAGATCAGCCCCAGCATTTT.

The chain links TRBV4-1 to TRBJ2-3; TRBD1 matches at 10 bases. The V gene end was trimmed by 1 base and the J gene end by 0 bases; junction bases not matched to a gene: 16. The CDR3 runs to 21 residues. Germline CDR1 MGHRA, CDR2 YSYEKL. CDR3 DNA: TGCGCCAGCAGCCAAGCCCCGATTCCCGGGACAGGGGTAGAGAGCACAGATACGCAGTATTTT. Translating it yields CASSQAPIPGTGVESTDTQYF.

In this sample, this clone turned up a few times. The chain employs TRBV4-3 and TRBJ1-1, with TRBD1 as a possible D gene (6 bases). V lost 0 bases and J lost 4, with 9 bases in between. CDR1 and CDR2 from the germline V gene are LGHNA and YSLEER. This CDR3 is 14 amino acids long. CDR3 nucleotide sequence: TGCGCCAGCAGCCAAGATAGGGGGGGCACTGAAGCTTTCTTT. It encodes CASSQDRGGTEAFF.

This clone was recorded a few times. The CDR3 loop is CASSEFEGRLTDTQYF. The DNA for the CDR3 is TGTGCCAGCAGTGAATTCGAGGGCAGGTTAACAGATACGCAGTATTTT. The chain carries TRBV25-1 and TRBJ2-3; a possible D gene is TRBD2 (5 bases). The CDR3 is 16 amino acids. Trimming left V 1 base short and J 3 bases short, with 14 bases between. Germline V gene data show CDR1 as MGHDK and CDR2 as SYGVNS.

This chain joins TRBV6-5 and TRBJ2-4; TRBD1 might be the D (5 bases). The V gene lost 3 bases and the J gene lost 4 bases, with 10 bases spanning the gap. CDR1 MNHEY and CDR2 SVGAGI come from the germline V gene. The CDR3 extends over 14 amino acids. As DNA, the CDR3 is TGTGCCAGCAGTTATGGGGCGGCGAAAAACATTCAGTACTTC. Its protein is CASSYGAAKNIQYF.

The chain employs TRBV30 and TRBJ2-1; TRBD1 matches 8 bases. Germline-derived CDR1 and CDR2 are GTSNPN and SVGIG (reference sequence). CDR3 length: 18 residues. The V gene end was trimmed by 3 bases and the J gene end by 6 bases; junction bases not matched to a gene: 19. The CDR3 loop reads CAWRERVRRGPTFNEQFF. The CDR3, as DNA: TGTGCCTGGAGAGAGCGGGTACGCAGGGGGCCGACATTCAATGAGCAGTTCTTC.

This clone was seen at least ten times. The rearrangement joins TRBV5-4 to TRBJ2-3, with 8 bases that match TRBD1. From germline, CDR1 is SGHNT and CDR2 YYREEE (reference sequence). The CDR3 extends over 16 amino acids. Trimming cost V 4 bases and J 1 base; bases outside gene matches: 8. The CDR3 sequence: CASSIQGAQRTDTQYF. The DNA of the CDR3 is TGTGCCAGCAGCATCCAGGGGGCCCAACGCACAGATACGCAGTATTTT.